The clone carrying this T cell receptor (beta chain) has ten or more counts. Its matching antigen is unknown. TCRdb re-called the RT-PCR reads through MiXCR, storing one row per CDR3 protein. The sample has around 540,000 distinct CDR3 sequences, about 11% seen once. The sample comes from a study of response to subunit inactivated influenza vaccine. Whole-study results and caveats: Each seasonal influenza vaccination, the authors suggested, recruits few new T cells.

The clonotype comes from a middle-aged man who received an inactivated influenza vaccine. Sequences were derived from PBMCs from blood, sampled on the day of vaccination.

DNA of the CDR3: TGTGCCTTAGAGGGGACAGGGGGCTCCTACGAGCAGTACTTC. Its translation is CALEGTGGSYEQYF. The V gene is TRBV7-9, the J gene TRBJ2-7; 11 bases map to TRBD1. The V and J ends lost 11 bases and 0 bases, in that order; junction bases with no gene match: 6. The germline CDR1 and CDR2 sequences are SEHNR and FQNEAQ (reference sequence). This CDR3 has 14 residues.